This T cell receptor (beta chain) was recorded in a study of blood T cell repertoires in COVID-19. Trimming left V 5 bases short and J 1 base short, with 13 bases between. Per germline, CDR1 PRHDT and CDR2 FYEKMQ (reference sequence). The CDR3 consists of 15 residues. Some clones are missing from TCRdb's copy, which holds only in-frame ones; the method was immunoSEQ multiplex PCR. The table lists about 180,000 clones, roughly 88% of them singletons. This chain uses TRBV13 with TRBJ2-3, with D possibly matching TRBD1 (6 bases). The specimen sequenced was peripheral blood. The clonotype was recovered from a human donor with active or convalescent COVID-19. The donor label of this sample is uncertain. In DNA, the CDR3 is TGTGCCAGCAGCCCCTACAGGGCCCGCACAGATACGCAGTATTTT. It is translated as CASSPYRARTDTQYF.